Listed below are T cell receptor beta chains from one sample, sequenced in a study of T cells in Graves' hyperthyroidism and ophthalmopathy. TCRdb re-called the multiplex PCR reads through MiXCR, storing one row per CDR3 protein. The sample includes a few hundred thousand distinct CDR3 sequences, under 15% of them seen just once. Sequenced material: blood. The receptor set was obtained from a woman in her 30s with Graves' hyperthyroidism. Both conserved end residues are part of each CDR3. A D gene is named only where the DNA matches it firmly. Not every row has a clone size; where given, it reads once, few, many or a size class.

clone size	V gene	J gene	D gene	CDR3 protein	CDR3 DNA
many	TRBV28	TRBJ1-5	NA	CASRYGSPGSNQPQHF	TGTGCCAGCAGATATGGATCGCCGGGAAGCAATCAGCCCCAGCATTTT
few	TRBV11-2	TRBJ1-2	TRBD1	CASSYSGTDSYTF	TGTGCCAGCAGTTACTCCGGGACAGATTCCTACACCTTC
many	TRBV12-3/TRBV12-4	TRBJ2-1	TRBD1	CASSSQGALSYNEQFF	TGTGCCAGCAGTTCACAGGGGGCTTTGTCCTACAATGAGCAGTTCTTC
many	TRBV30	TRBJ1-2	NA	CAWSVGTNYGYTF	TGTGCCTGGAGTGTAGGTACTAACTATGGCTACACCTTC
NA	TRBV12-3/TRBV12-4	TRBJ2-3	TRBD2	CASSRTSGRATQYF	TGTGCCAGCAGTCGGACTAGCGGGAGAGCTACGCAGTATTTT
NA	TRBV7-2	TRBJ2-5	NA	CASTEGGTQYF	TGTGCCAGCACCGAGGGGGGAACCCAGTACTTC
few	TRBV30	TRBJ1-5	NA	CAWSRRGPLYSNQPQHF	TGTGCCTGGAGTCGGAGAGGACCCTTGTATAGCAATCAGCCCCAGCATTTT
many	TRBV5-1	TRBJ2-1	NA	CASSFGSQGEQFF	TGCGCCAGCAGCTTTGGGTCTCAGGGTGAGCAGTTCTTC
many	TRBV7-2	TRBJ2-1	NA	CASSLRYNEQFF	TGTGCCAGCAGCTTAAGATACAATGAGCAGTTCTTC
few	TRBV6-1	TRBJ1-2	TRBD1	CASSSDRAFYGYTF	TGTGCCAGCAGCTCAGACAGGGCCTTCTATGGCTACACCTTC
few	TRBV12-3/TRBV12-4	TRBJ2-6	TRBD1	CASSSHRGSGASVLTF	TGTGCCAGCAGTTCCCACAGGGGATCTGGGGCCAGCGTCCTGACTTTC
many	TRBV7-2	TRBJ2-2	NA	CASSLGRGIGAGELFF	TGTGCCAGCAGCTTAGGGCGGGGAATTGGCGCCGGGGAGCTGTTTTTT
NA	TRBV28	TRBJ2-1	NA	CASSLGGGMGNEQFF	TGTGCCAGCAGTTTAGGGGGCGGGATGGGTAATGAGCAGTTCTTC
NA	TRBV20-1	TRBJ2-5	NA	CSARDWGRPPETQYF	TGCAGTGCTAGAGATTGGGGCAGGCCTCCAGAGACCCAGTACTTC
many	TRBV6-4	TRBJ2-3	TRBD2	CASSDYGGSGTDTQYF	TGTGCCAGCAGTGACTACGGCGGGAGTGGCACAGATACGCAGTATTTT
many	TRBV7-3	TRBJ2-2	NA	CASSLTQGAPGELFF	TGTGCCAGCAGCTTAACCCAGGGAGCGCCCGGGGAGCTGTTTTTT
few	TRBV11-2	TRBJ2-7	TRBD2	CASSWGTSGTLYEQYF	TGTGCCAGCAGCTGGGGGACTAGCGGGACGCTTTACGAGCAGTACTTC
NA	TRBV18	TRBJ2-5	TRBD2	CASSPLTSGDQETQYF	TGTGCCAGCTCTCCCCTGACTAGCGGGGACCAAGAGACCCAGTACTTC
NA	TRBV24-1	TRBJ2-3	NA	CATSTGQITDTQYF	TGTGCCACCTCGACAGGCCAAATCACAGATACGCAGTATTTT
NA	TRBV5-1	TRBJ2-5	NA	CASSLGSGSEAQYF	TGCGCCAGCAGCTTGGGGTCGGGTTCCGAGGCCCAGTACTTC
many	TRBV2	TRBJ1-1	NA	CASSEHRTEAFF	TGTGCCAGCAGTGAGCATAGGACTGAAGCTTTCTTT
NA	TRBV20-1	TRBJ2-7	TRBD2	CSAGRGGVAEQYF	TGCAGTGCTGGCCGGGGGGGTGTGGCCGAGCAGTACTTC
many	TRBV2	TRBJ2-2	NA	CASSDPTEYFGELFF	TGTGCCAGCAGTGACCCGACGGAGTACTTCGGGGAGCTGTTTTTT
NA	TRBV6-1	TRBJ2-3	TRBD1	CASSRPSGGATDTQYF	TGTGCCAGCAGCCGCCCCTCAGGGGGTGCCACAGATACGCAGTATTTT
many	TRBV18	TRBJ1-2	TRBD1	CASSPPGTGGQYGYTF	TGTGCCAGCTCACCACCTGGGACAGGGGGCCAGTATGGCTACACCTTC
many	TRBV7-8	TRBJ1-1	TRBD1	CASSLTGGTEAFF	TGTGCCAGCAGCTTAACAGGGGGCACTGAAGCTTTCTTT
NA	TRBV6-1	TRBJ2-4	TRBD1	CASSPGGLAKNIQYF	TGTGCCAGCAGCCCAGGGGGCCTAGCCAAAAACATTCAGTACTTC
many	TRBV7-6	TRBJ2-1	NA	CASSLATGRSYNEQFF	TGTGCCAGCAGCTTAGCCACAGGGAGGTCCTACAATGAGCAGTTCTTC
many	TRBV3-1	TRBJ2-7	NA	CASSQSETLSYEQYF	TGTGCCAGCAGCCAGTCCGAGACTCTCTCCTACGAGCAGTACTTC
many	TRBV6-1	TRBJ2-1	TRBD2	CASTPGLAGVNEQFF	TGTGCCAGCACCCCCGGACTAGCGGGAGTAAATGAGCAGTTCTTC
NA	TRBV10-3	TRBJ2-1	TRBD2	CAISDYRDYYNEQFF	TGTGCCATCAGTGACTACCGGGACTACTACAATGAGCAGTTCTTC
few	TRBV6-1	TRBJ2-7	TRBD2	CASSEWTSGKQYF	TGTGCCAGCAGTGAGTGGACTAGCGGCAAGCAGTACTTC
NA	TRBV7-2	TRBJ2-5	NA	CASSRVGGRYQETQYF	TGCGCCAGCAGCCGTGTGGGCGGGCGGTACCAAGAGACCCAGTACTTC
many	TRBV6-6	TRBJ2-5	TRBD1	CASSSGGVETQYF	TGTGCCAGCAGTTCAGGGGGCGTGGAGACCCAGTACTTC
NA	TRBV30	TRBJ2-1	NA	CAWSENRAGEQFF	TGTGCCTGGAGTGAAAACAGGGCTGGTGAGCAGTTCTTC
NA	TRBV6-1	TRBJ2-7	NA	CASNPGTSASVPLKSEEQYF	TGTGCCAGCAACCCGGGCACCTCCGCCTCGGTACCCCTCAAATCTGAAGAGCAGTACTTC
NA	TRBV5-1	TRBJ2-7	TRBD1	CASSEGQGTIYEQYF	TGCGCCAGCAGCGAGGGACAGGGGACGATCTACGAGCAGTACTTC
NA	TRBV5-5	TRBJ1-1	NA	CASTLTVNMNTEAFF	TGTGCCAGCACTCTAACAGTCAACATGAACACTGAAGCTTTCTTT
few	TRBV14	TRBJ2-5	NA	CASSQGLGTKYQETQYF	TGTGCCAGCAGCCAAGGCCTCGGGACCAAGTACCAAGAGACCCAGTACTTC
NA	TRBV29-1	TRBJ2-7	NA	CSVGDRQGSVYEQYF	TGCAGCGTTGGGGATCGTCAGGGATCGGTCTACGAGCAGTACTTC
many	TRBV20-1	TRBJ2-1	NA	CSAPLMGVNYNEQFF	TGCAGTGCCCCTCTGATGGGAGTTAACTACAATGAGCAGTTCTTC